This section outlines one TCR beta chain sequence together with its context. J lost 7 bases, V lost 1 base, and 11 bases had no gene match. This CDR3 is 16 amino acids long. Germline values: CDR1 SGHTA, CDR2 FQGNSA. This record belongs to a study of T-cell reconstitution after alpha-beta-depleted transplantation in children. Unique molecular identifiers featured in how the TCRbeta library was prepared. TCRdb ran MiXCR on the PCR reads and lists one entry per CDR3 protein. The data show some 120,000 distinct CDR3 sequences, roughly 10% seen once. The material was PBMCs, mostly from graft donor cells, obtained 180 days after TCRalphabeta/CD19-depleted stem cell transplant. The chain has TRBV7-2 and TRBJ1-1; 8 bases match TRBD1. This receptor was obtained from a girl younger than two who had a stem cell transplant for combined immunodeficiency, so the T cells may come from the graft donor. CDR3 region: CASSLGPNRGWDEAFF. DNA for the CDR3: TGTGCCAGCAGCTTAGGCCCCAACAGGGGGTGGGATGAAGCTTTCTTT.